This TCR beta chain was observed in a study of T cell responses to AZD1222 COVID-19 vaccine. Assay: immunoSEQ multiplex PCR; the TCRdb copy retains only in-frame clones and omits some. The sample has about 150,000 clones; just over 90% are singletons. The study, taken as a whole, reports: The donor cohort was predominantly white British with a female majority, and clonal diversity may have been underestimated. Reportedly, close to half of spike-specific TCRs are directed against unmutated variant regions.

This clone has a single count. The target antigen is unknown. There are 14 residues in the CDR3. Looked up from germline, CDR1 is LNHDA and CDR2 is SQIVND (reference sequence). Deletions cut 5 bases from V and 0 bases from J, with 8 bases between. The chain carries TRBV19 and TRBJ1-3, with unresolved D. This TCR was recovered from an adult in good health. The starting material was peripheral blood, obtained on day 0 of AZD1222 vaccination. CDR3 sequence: CASSVTVSGNTIYF. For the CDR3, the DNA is TGTGCCAGTAGTGTGACGGTCTCTGGAAACACCATATATTTT.